The TCR beta chain under discussion was sequenced for a study of metastatic and nonmetastatic thyroid tumors. Thyroid surgery took place with no prior treatment in any patient. Note on this clone: No antigen is known for it.

In the authors' workflow: In papillary thyroid cancer, a distant-metastasis classifier was built using CDR3 differences across clinicopathological groups. TCRdb reprocessed the PCR reads using MiXCR. TCRdb's processing, not the authors' own work, is the source of the V and J calls. The repertoire holds about 13,000 clones, approximately 24% seen once, with around 59% in the top ten. Findings and caveats of the study: Within blood and tumor, benign nodules reportedly had significantly lower TCR beta diversity than malignant thyroid tumors did.

There are 14 residues in the CDR3. Germline V lookup: CDR1 MNHEY, CDR2 SVGEGT. V lost 4 bases and J 5 bases, leaving 15 bases between the germline ends. The source is a male donor with papillary thyroid cancer or a benign thyroid nodule (not recorded which). Some clones in this sample may be carry-over from other donors' samples. J is TRBJ2-7 and V is TRBV6-2 or TRBV6-3, with a possible D match to TRBD2 (6 bases). Sequencing was done on a sample of blood. The CDR3 loop is CASSLRGPPDEQYF. Written as DNA, the CDR3 is TGTGCCAGCAGTTTGCGGGGACCTCCGGACGAGCAGTACTTC.